The present T cell receptor beta chain was sequenced within a study of OX40 agonist ivuxolimab in advanced cancers. Study-wide background: Partial responses occurred in three patients (one hepatocellular carcinoma, two cutaneous melanoma). Study-wide findings and caveats: Partial responders at 0.1-3.0 mg/kg had among the lowest clonal expansion. There were, on average, more expanded clones in CD8+ T cells than in CD4+.

Libraries were prepared by immunoSEQ multiplex PCR; TCRdb keeps only in-frame clonotypes and omits some of them. Of roughly 63,000 clones in the sample, about 89% were seen once. This clone was counted once. The antigen remains undetermined. The CDR3 is 11 amino acids. V lost 4 bases and J lost 4, with 5 bases in between. From germline, CDR1 is MNHNY and CDR2 SVGAGI (reference sequence). The chain links TRBV6-6 to TRBJ2-7; D gene uncertain. The specimen was CD4+ or CD8+ T cells sorted from blood, collected in a trial of the OX40 agonist ivuxolimab. The clonotype was recovered from an adult with an advanced solid tumor such as melanoma, head and neck, liver or kidney cancer. This CDR3 is CASSSFYEQYF. CDR3 DNA: TGTGCCAGCAGTTCTTTTTACGAGCAGTACTTC.